The 2 T cell receptor beta chains in this list originate from one sample, sequenced in a study of cytomegalovirus exposure and HLA in healthy donors. PCR employed 60 Vbeta and 13 Jbeta primers. Sequencing was performed with immunoSEQ multiplex PCR; in TCRdb, only in-frame clones are kept and a portion is missing. The repertoire shows some 200,000 clones; the top ten hold about 1%. The sample comprised PBMCs. The origin of the receptors is a girl aged 2 to 9 in good health and CMV-seropositive.

The genes are TRBV14 and TRBJ2-1, with D perhaps matching TRBD2 (5 bases). Germline CDR1 and CDR2: SGHDN and FVKESK. The CDR3 runs to 17 residues. V was shortened by 0 bases and J by 0 bases, with 12 bases between the two germline ends. The CDR3 nucleotides read TGTGCCAGCAGCCAAGATCTTTCGGGGAGCTCCTACAATGAGCAGTTCTTC. This sequence encodes CASSQDLSGSSYNEQFF.

This chain connects TRBV19 to TRBJ1-1; D unclear. Germline CDR1 and CDR2: LNHDA and SQIVND (reference sequence). The CDR3 sequence is 14 residues long. Between the trimmed V and J ends, which lost 3 bases and 7 bases, there was a span of 15 bases. The CDR3 sequence is CASSISGELSEAFF. The CDR3 nucleotides read TGTGCCAGTAGTATTAGCGGCGAGTTGAGTGAAGCTTTCTTT.